The 13 T cell receptor beta chains below all came from one sample that was sequenced in a study of shared clonotypes between healthy human individuals (dated by TCRdb to 2018 to 2021). The library came from the immunoSEQ multiplex PCR assay. TCRdb took over this immuneACCESS table, retaining in-frame rearrangements with V and J assigned. Such tables are incomplete; in checked studies, under half of the missing clones stem from an unresolved V gene, and the remainder is unexplained. Present in this sample are over a million clones, 98% to 99% of which were seen just once. The ten biggest clones cover about 0.4% of the sample. The specimen sequenced was naive CD4+ T cells sorted from blood. In light of the paper, this sample's cell subset or site label describes: CD45RA+ positively selected. These TCRs come from a man younger than 45 in good health.

The chain links TRBV7-9 to TRBJ2-3; D is ambiguous. Per germline, CDR1 SEHNR and CDR2 FQNEAQ (reference sequence). The CDR3 contains 13 residues. V shed 4 bases and J shed 5 bases, with 10 bases lying between them. The CDR3 DNA is TGTGCCAGCAGCTCCCTCGTGGGAGATACGCAGTATTTT. Its translation: CASSSLVGDTQYF.

This rearrangement joins TRBV29-1 to TRBJ1-1; D perhaps matches TRBD1 (5 bases). The germline CDR1 and CDR2 sequences are SQVTM and ANQGSEA. The CDR3 spans 12 residues. The V and J ends lost 6 bases and 8 bases respectively, with 16 bases between them. Here the CDR3 DNA reads TGCAGCGTACAGGCCAGCGTGGCAGAAGCTTTCTTT. Its protein is CSVQASVAEAFF.

The rearrangement uses TRBV5-1 and TRBJ2-3; D possibly matches TRBD1 or TRBD2 (6 bases each). Trimming cost V 4 bases and J 2 bases, with 14 bases left between them. The CDR3 has 15 amino acids. Per the germline V gene, CDR1 is SGHRS and CDR2 is YFSETQ. In nucleotides, the CDR3 is TGCGCCAGCAGCGTACGGGGGCGATCCACAGATACGCAGTATTTT. This translates into CASSVRGRSTDTQYF.

The CDR3 bases are TGTGCCAGCTCACCACCCGGGACTAGCGATCTTTCCTACGAGCAGTACTTC. Protein sequence: CASSPPGTSDLSYEQYF. V and J are TRBV18 and TRBJ2-7, with 10 bases matching TRBD2. CDR3 length: 17 residues. The J segment lost 1 base and the V segment lost 0 bases, leaving 6 bases of the junction unmatched. The germline gives CDR1 KGHSH, CDR2 LQKENI.

The chain's CDR3 is CASRSAWQTYNEQFF. DNA of the CDR3: TGTGCCAGCAGATCTGCGTGGCAGACCTACAATGAGCAGTTCTTC. The chain is built from TRBV2 and TRBJ2-1; no reliable D call. There are 15 residues in the CDR3. In germline, CDR1 is SNHLY, CDR2 FYNNEI. V lost 6 bases and J lost 2, with 14 bases in between. Complete variable domain (other parts from reference TRBV2 and TRBJ2-1): EPEVTQTPSHQVTQMGQEVILRCVPISNHLYFYWYRQILGQKVEFLVSFYNNEISEKSEIFDDQFSVERPDGSNFTLKIRSTKLEDSAMYFCASRSAWQTYNEQFFGPGTRLTVL.

The chain uses TRBV9 and TRBJ2-7; 10 bases align to TRBD1. Per the germline V gene, CDR1 is SGDLS and CDR2 is YYNGEE. Unmatched junction bases numbered 11, after V lost 2 bases and J lost 0 bases. The CDR3 runs to 18 residues. This chain's CDR3 is CASSVSPLGTGASYEQYF. The CDR3, as DNA: TGTGCCAGCAGCGTGTCACCGCTCGGGACAGGGGCCTCCTACGAGCAGTACTTC.

V gene TRBV30 combines with J gene TRBJ2-5, with D tentatively TRBD1 (5 bases). Germline CDR1 reads GTSNPN; CDR2 reads SVGIG (reference sequence). V was clipped by 4 bases and J by 7 bases, with 16 bases between them. This CDR3 has 13 residues. In nucleotides, the CDR3 is TGTGCCTGGAAAAAGGGGCGCCCCGGGACCCAGTACTTC. It yields the protein CAWKKGRPGTQYF. The whole variable domain, filled in from reference TRBV30 and TRBJ2-5, reads SQTIHQWPATLVQPVGSPLSLECTVEGTSNPNLYWYRQAAGRGLQLLFYSVGIGQISSEVPQNLSASRPQDRQFILSSKKLLLSDSGFYLCAWKKGRPGTQYFGPGTRLLVL.

V is TRBV5-5 and J is TRBJ2-6, with no clear D. Trimming removed 0 bases from V and 4 bases from J, with 14 bases in between. Germline V CDR1 and CDR2: SGHKS, YYEKEE (reference sequence). The CDR3 spans 17 residues. This chain's CDR3 is CASSLEGPASGANVLTF. The DNA of the CDR3 is TGTGCCAGCAGCTTGGAAGGACCAGCGTCCGGGGCCAACGTCCTGACTTTC.

The gene calls are TRBV19 and TRBJ2-7; TRBD1 or TRBD2 may be the D gene (5 bases each). V dropped 8 bases and J dropped 7 bases, with 12 bases sitting between them. The CDR3 extends over 11 amino acids. The germline CDR1 and CDR2 sequences are LNHDA and SQIVND (reference sequence). CDR3 DNA: TGTGCCAGTCTGGGACGAACGGAGCAGTACTTC. Translated: CASLGRTEQYF.

The rearrangement uses TRBV19 and TRBJ2-1; TRBD2 agrees at 8 bases. Trimming at V came to 1 base and at J to 7 bases, leaving 3 bases not matched to a gene. CDR1 is LNHDA and CDR2 is SQIVND in the germline V gene (reference sequence). The CDR3 totals 14 residues. CDR3 amino acids: CASSIAGTSNEQFF. CDR3 DNA: TGTGCCAGTAGTATAGCCGGGACTAGTAATGAGCAGTTCTTC. Full variable domain (remainder filled in from reference TRBV19 and TRBJ2-1): DGGITQSPKYLFRKEGQNVTLSCEQNLNHDAMYWYRQDPGQGLRLIYYSQIVNDFQKGDIAEGYSVSREKKESFPLTVTSAQKNPTAFYLCASSIAGTSNEQFFGPGTRLTVL.

This clone was detected once. CDR3 sequence: CASSPTGPSGRANEQFF. CDR3 DNA: TGTGCCAGCTCACCAACCGGGCCTAGCGGGAGGGCCAATGAGCAGTTCTTC. The chain carries TRBV18 and TRBJ2-1, with TRBD2 matching over 12 bases. CDR1 and CDR2 from the germline V gene are KGHSH and LQKENI. V lost 2 bases, J lost 6 bases, and 8 bases stayed unmatched. The CDR3 is made up of 17 amino acids.

CDR3 sequence (DNA): TGTGCCAGCAGTTACGGGATAACAGATACGCAGTATTTT. It translates to CASSYGITDTQYF. The chain employs TRBV6-6 and TRBJ2-3; D remains ambiguous. The CDR3 contains 13 residues. The germline V gene has CDR1 MNHNY and CDR2 SVGAGI (reference sequence). Trimming cost V 2 bases and J 3 bases, with 6 bases left between them.

The chain is built from TRBV27 and TRBJ1-5, with a tentative D call TRBD1 (5 bases). Germline V gives CDR1 MNHEY, CDR2 SMNVEV (reference sequence). The CDR3 is made up of 16 amino acids. V was cut by 0 bases and J by 4 bases, with 13 bases left in between. This CDR3 reads CASSLSSGARNQPQHF. CDR3 coding DNA: TGTGCCAGCAGTTTATCGTCTGGGGCGCGGAATCAGCCCCAGCATTTT.